This is a list of T cell receptor beta chains from one sample in a study of T cells after yellow fever vaccination. TCRdb recomputed calls from the 5' RACE reads with MiXCR, one row per CDR3 protein. The sample yields tens of thousands of distinct CDR3 sequences, around 7.7% seen once. The material was CD8+ T cells sorted from PBMCs, obtained 10 to 11 days after the first yellow fever vaccination. Receptors were obtained from a man aged 18 to 30 who received the YFV17D yellow fever vaccine. CDR3s include the opening cysteine and the closing phenylalanine or tryptophan. Not all rows give a size; the values are once, few, many and, for expanded clones, a class.

>TRBV12-3/TRBV12-4|TRBJ2-7|many
CASRGQARWVEQYF
>TRBV5-5|TRBJ2-3|few
CASSLRTGRGTDTQYF
>TRBV14|TRBJ2-4|many
CASSHDGGVWNIQYF
>TRBV12-3/TRBV12-4|TRBJ1-3|medium-sized
CASRGFRQGGGNTIYF
>TRBV4-3|TRBJ2-2|many
CAAGSTGELFF
>TRBV4-1|TRBJ2-3|many
CASSPGPDADTQYF
>TRBV7-9|TRBJ1-2|NA
CASSLALQSYGYTF
>TRBV7-2|TRBJ1-1|few
CASSLSRGLGWYTEAFF
>TRBV5-1|TRBJ2-1|many
CASRNPGTGSNEQFF
>TRBV2|TRBJ1-2|NA
CASSEAVQGAYGYTF